Below, 27 T cell receptor beta chains from the same sample are listed, as sequenced in a study of early T cells in non-severe SARS-CoV-2 infection. One entry per CDR3 protein results from TCRdb running MiXCR on the 5' RACE reads. The top ten clones hold roughly 8.3% of a sample with tens of thousands of distinct CDR3 sequences, approximately 13% of them seen once. Material: whole blood. The receptors originated from an adult who was a healthcare worker with PCR-confirmed SARS-CoV-2 infection or an uninfected control (not recorded which).

V usage is TRBV6-1 and J usage is TRBJ2-5, with 12 bases aligning to TRBD2. Germline V gene data show CDR1 as MNHNS and CDR2 as SASEGT. The CDR3 runs 14 residues. V shed 3 bases and J 9 bases; nucleotides not matched to a gene: 5. CDR3 nucleotides: TGTGCCAGCAGTGAGACTAGCGGGAGATTGTCCCAGTACTTC. Encoded protein: CASSETSGRLSQYF.

The rearrangement links TRBV7-9 to TRBJ2-3, with 9 nucleotides matching TRBD1. The CDR3 runs 16 residues. CDR1 is SEHNR, CDR2 FQNEAQ, per germline (reference sequence). V shed 11 bases and J 0 bases; nucleotides not matched to a gene: 12. CDR3 sequence reads: CAGGAPGQGSTDTQYF. Here the CDR3 DNA reads TGTGCCGGAGGCGCGCCGGGACAGGGTAGCACAGATACGCAGTATTTT.

In this sample, this clonotype turned up a few times. This rearrangement joins TRBV20-1 to TRBJ2-1, with 7 bases that match TRBD2. The CDR3 spans 16 residues. The V and J ends lost 5 bases and 0 bases, in that order; junction bases with no gene match: 10. Germline loops: CDR1 DFQATT, CDR2 SNEGSKA (reference sequence). CDR3 sequence reads: CSAARGEGYSYNEQFF. CDR3 sequence (DNA): TGCAGTGCTGCGCGCGGGGAGGGGTACTCCTACAATGAGCAGTTCTTC.

V is TRBV6-5 and J is TRBJ2-3; TRBD2 matches 7 bases. Germline V gene lookup returns CDR1 MNHEY and CDR2 SVGAGI. The CDR3 is 15 amino acids. V trimming: 6 bases; J trimming: 2 bases; junction bases outside the gene matches: 8. CDR3 sequence reads: CASSLLAEATDTQYF. The CDR3 bases are TGTGCCAGCAGCCTTCTAGCGGAGGCCACAGATACGCAGTATTTT.

The V call is TRBV10-1, the J call TRBJ2-7, with 9 bases lining up with TRBD2. The CDR3 is 14 amino acids. Per the germline V gene, CDR1 is WNHNN and CDR2 is SYGVQD (reference sequence). Trimming took 5 bases from V and 4 from J; bases not matched to a gene: 6. In DNA, the CDR3 is TGCGCCAGCAGTCCTAGCGGGGATGCGTACGAGCAGTACTTC. Its protein product is CASSPSGDAYEQYF.

This clonotype has at least ten counts. The chain links TRBV27 to TRBJ2-1; TRBD2 aligns across 13 bases. The CDR3 runs 20 residues. The V gene end was trimmed by 3 bases and the J gene end by 7 bases; junction bases not matched to a gene: 18. Germline V gives CDR1 MNHEY, CDR2 SMNVEV (reference sequence). The CDR3, as DNA: TGTGCCAGCAGTTTTTTGGACAGGGTGACTAGCGGGGGGAAAAGGAATGAGCAGTTCTTC. This codes for CASSFLDRVTSGGKRNEQFF.

The J gene is TRBJ1-6, the V gene TRBV15; no reliable D call. The CDR3 is 14 residues long. Germline lookup yields CDR1 LNHNV and CDR2 YYDKDF (reference sequence). V lost 3 bases to trimming and J lost 5 bases, with 8 bases between them. The CDR3 region has the DNA TGTGCCACCAGCAGTAAGCTGGATAATTCACCCCTCCACTTT. Protein sequence: CATSSKLDNSPLHF.

Many counts were recorded for this clonotype. J is TRBJ2-4 and V is TRBV7-2; D may be TRBD1 (5 bases). V lost 3 bases, J lost 5 bases, and 14 bases lay in between. The CDR3 is 15 residues long. Germline V gene lookup returns CDR1 SGHTA and CDR2 FQGNSA. CDR3 sequence: CASSFTPIRENIQYF. The CDR3 DNA sequence: TGTGCCAGCAGCTTCACCCCCATCAGGGAAAACATTCAGTACTTC.

This clonotype was seen a handful of times. This chain connects TRBV5-1 to TRBJ2-1; TRBD1 aligns across 7 bases. CDR3 length equals 14 residues. Germline V gives CDR1 SGHRS, CDR2 YFSETQ. V lost 4 bases, J lost 3 bases, and 4 bases stayed unmatched. CDR3 protein: CASSATGDYNEQFF. DNA of the CDR3: TGCGCCAGCAGCGCAACAGGGGACTACAATGAGCAGTTCTTC.

The table lists this clonotype with many counts. This rearrangement joins TRBV7-2 to TRBJ2-3; 9 bases line up with TRBD2. Trimming cost V 3 bases and J 3 bases; bases outside gene matches: 4. This CDR3 region has 15 residues. Germline CDR1 is SGHTA and CDR2 is FQGNSA. The CDR3 protein is CASSFAGGGTDTQYF. DNA of the CDR3: TGTGCCAGCAGCTTCGCGGGAGGGGGGACAGATACGCAGTATTTT.

This clonotype has at least ten counts. The CDR3 nucleotides are TGTGCCAGCAGTGTACAGGGGGCCAAAAACATTCAGTACTTC. It specifies CASSVQGAKNIQYF. The rearrangement uses TRBV27 and TRBJ2-4; 7 nucleotides agree with TRBD1. The trim removed 5 bases at V and 1 base at J, leaving 2 bases unmatched. Germline V gene sequence: CDR1 MNHEY, CDR2 SMNVEV (reference sequence). The CDR3 loop spans 14 amino acids.

The chain couples TRBV28 to TRBJ1-2; 8 nucleotides align to TRBD1. Losses at the gene ends were 5 bases for V and 6 bases for J; bases not matched to a gene: 5. The germline CDR1 and CDR2 sequences are MDHEN and SYDVKM. The CDR3 sequence is 13 residues long. The CDR3 DNA reads as TGTGCCAGCAGTCCGACAGGGGAAGATGGCTACACCTTC. It yields the protein CASSPTGEDGYTF.

The rearrangement uses TRBV6-5 and TRBJ2-7; D is unresolved. The germline V gene encodes CDR1 MNHEY and CDR2 SVGAGI. V was shortened by 7 bases and J by 0 bases, with 10 bases between the two germline ends. The CDR3 contains 13 residues. CDR3 nucleotide sequence: TGTGCCAGCAAGTCCGTATTCTCCTACGAGCAGTACTTC. Translating it yields CASKSVFSYEQYF.

This clonotype came up a few times. The genes are TRBV11-1 and TRBJ1-2; 9 bases agree with TRBD1. This CDR3 has 14 amino acids. Germline V gene sequence: CDR1 SGHAT, CDR2 FQDESV (reference sequence). The V and J ends lost 5 bases and 5 bases, in that order; junction bases with no gene match: 6. DNA for the CDR3: TGTGCCAGCAGCCGGGGGACAGGGACGTATGGCTACACCTTC. This gives the protein CASSRGTGTYGYTF.

There are many counts of this clonotype. The V call is TRBV20-1, the J call TRBJ2-3, with D possibly matching TRBD2 (6 bases). V shed 4 bases and J shed 4 bases, with 12 bases lying between them. This CDR3 has 13 residues. Germline-derived CDR1 and CDR2 are DFQATT and SNEGSKA (reference sequence). The CDR3 reads CSATLARADTQYF. CDR3 bases: TGCAGTGCTACGCTAGCGCGCGCAGATACGCAGTATTTT.

This clonotype was detected a few times. The chain's CDR3 is CASRLKQYGYTF. In DNA, the CDR3 is TGTGCCAGCAGACTAAAACAATATGGCTACACCTTC. V gene TRBV28 combines with J gene TRBJ1-2; D gene unclear. CDR1 is MDHEN and CDR2 is SYDVKM in the germline V gene. This CDR3 region has 12 residues. V dropped 6 bases and J dropped 5 bases, with 10 bases sitting between them.

This clonotype appeared many times. The CDR3 bases are TGTGCCAGCAGTTTTTTTCAGACAGGGGGTAAACACGAGCAGTACTTC. Protein product: CASSFFQTGGKHEQYF. J is TRBJ2-7 and V is TRBV28; 9 bases fit TRBD1. CDR1 is MDHEN, CDR2 SYDVKM, per germline. Losses at the gene ends were 3 bases for V and 5 bases for J; bases not matched to a gene: 11. CDR3 size: 16 residues.

In this sample, this clonotype turned up a few times. The chain carries TRBV9 and TRBJ1-1; 8 positions match TRBD1. The CDR3 loop spans 15 amino acids. In germline, CDR1 is SGDLS, CDR2 YYNGEE. The ends lost 4 bases at V and 0 bases at J; junction bases unmatched: 5. The CDR3 loop reads CASSFLRGLNTEAFF. CDR3 in DNA: TGTGCCAGCAGCTTCCTCAGGGGGCTGAACACTGAAGCTTTCTTT.

The chain joins TRBV20-1 to TRBJ2-3, with D unclear. The CDR3 spans 14 residues. The germline gives CDR1 DFQATT, CDR2 SNEGSKA (reference sequence). Trimming removed 6 bases at V and 1 base at J, with 14 bases between. For the CDR3, the DNA is TGCAGTGCCCCTGACTGGGCAGGCACAGATACGCAGTATTTT. Its protein product is CSAPDWAGTDTQYF.

This clonotype has more than one count but fewer than ten. The rearrangement joins TRBV28 to TRBJ1-5; D unresolved. Germline assignment: CDR1 MDHEN and CDR2 SYDVKM. The V gene lost 2 bases and the J gene lost 8 bases, with 13 bases spanning the gap. CDR3 size: 14 residues. The CDR3 protein is CASSLAPRMEPQHF. DNA for the CDR3: TGTGCCAGCAGTTTAGCCCCTAGGATGGAGCCCCAGCATTTT.

The genes are TRBV5-1 and TRBJ2-1; D uncertain. Trimming cost V 4 bases and J 5 bases, with 13 bases left between them. The CDR3 has 14 residues. Germline lookup yields CDR1 SGHRS and CDR2 YFSETQ. CDR3 DNA: TGCGCCAGCAGCCCAGTCATCAAAGACAATGAGCAGTTCTTC. It yields the protein CASSPVIKDNEQFF.

This clonotype occurred a few times. V is TRBV29-1 and J is TRBJ1-2; 8 positions agree with TRBD1. Germline V lookup: CDR1 SQVTM, CDR2 ANQGSEA. J lost 11 bases, V lost 4 bases, and 6 bases had no gene match. The CDR3 consists of 11 residues. DNA of the CDR3: TGCAGCGTTGTGGGGACAGGATCTTACACCTTC. Protein: CSVVGTGSYTF.

The chain joins TRBV20-1 to TRBJ2-4; 8 nucleotides line up with TRBD2. This CDR3 has 17 amino acids. Per the germline V gene, CDR1 is DFQATT and CDR2 is SNEGSKA (reference sequence). Trimming removed 3 bases from V and 0 bases from J; junction bases left unmatched: 10. The CDR3 nucleotides read TGCAGTGCTAGGTTGGATAGCGGGAACCGAGCCAAAAACATTCAGTACTTC. Translation gives CSARLDSGNRAKNIQYF.

This clonotype came up many times. The genes are TRBV6-1 and TRBJ1-5, with D hard to call. The CDR3 loop spans 14 amino acids. Germline V gene lookup returns CDR1 MNHNS and CDR2 SASEGT. Trimming took off 7 bases at V and 1 base at J, with 11 bases between the two ends. DNA of the CDR3: TGTGCCAGCAATGGAGGGATCAGCAATCAGCCCCAGCATTTT. Translating gives CASNGGISNQPQHF.

This clonotype was detected many times. The genes are TRBV20-1 and TRBJ1-5; 8 bases agree with TRBD1. CDR1 DFQATT and CDR2 SNEGSKA come from the germline V gene (reference sequence). V gave up 4 bases and J gave up 3 bases; unmatched junction bases: 5. This CDR3 comprises 14 residues. CDR3 protein: CSANPTGDNQPQHF. The CDR3, as DNA: TGCAGTGCTAACCCGACAGGGGACAATCAGCCCCAGCATTTT.

V gene TRBV20-1 combines with J gene TRBJ2-5, with 13 bases matching TRBD2. The J segment lost 2 bases and the V segment lost 0 bases, leaving 3 bases of the junction unmatched. The length of the CDR3 is 16 residues. Germline V CDR1 and CDR2: DFQATT, SNEGSKA (reference sequence). The CDR3 protein is CSARDSLAGGQETQYF. DNA for the CDR3: TGCAGTGCTAGAGATTCACTAGCGGGAGGGCAAGAGACCCAGTACTTC.

This clonotype was detected a few times. This chain connects TRBV29-1 to TRBJ2-1; 9 bases are shared with TRBD2. The junction had 5 bases not matched to a gene; V was cut back by 1 base and J by 10 bases. Per germline, CDR1 SQVTM and CDR2 ANQGSEA. CDR3 length: 13 residues. CDR3 sequence: CSVEGGGVVEQFF. For the CDR3, the DNA is TGCAGCGTTGAAGGCGGGGGGGTCGTGGAGCAGTTCTTC.